This T cell receptor beta chain was profiled in a study of blood T cell repertoires in COVID-19. The V and J ends lost 7 bases and 1 base respectively, with 12 bases between them. The CDR3 totals 14 residues. Germline CDR1 is SGDLS and CDR2 is YYNGEE. Using immunoSEQ multiplex PCR, the repertoire was profiled, and TCRdb retains in-frame clones only, with some absent. In the table there are approximately 70,000 clones, about 81% of which are singletons. This clonotype originated in an elderly woman with acute or convalescent COVID-19. The chain links TRBV9 to TRBJ1-5; tentative D call: TRBD1 (5 bases). The source material was peripheral blood. The CDR3 spells CASGQGWSNQPQHF. The CDR3 DNA sequence: TGTGCCAGCGGGCAGGGTTGGAGCAATCAGCCCCAGCATTTT.